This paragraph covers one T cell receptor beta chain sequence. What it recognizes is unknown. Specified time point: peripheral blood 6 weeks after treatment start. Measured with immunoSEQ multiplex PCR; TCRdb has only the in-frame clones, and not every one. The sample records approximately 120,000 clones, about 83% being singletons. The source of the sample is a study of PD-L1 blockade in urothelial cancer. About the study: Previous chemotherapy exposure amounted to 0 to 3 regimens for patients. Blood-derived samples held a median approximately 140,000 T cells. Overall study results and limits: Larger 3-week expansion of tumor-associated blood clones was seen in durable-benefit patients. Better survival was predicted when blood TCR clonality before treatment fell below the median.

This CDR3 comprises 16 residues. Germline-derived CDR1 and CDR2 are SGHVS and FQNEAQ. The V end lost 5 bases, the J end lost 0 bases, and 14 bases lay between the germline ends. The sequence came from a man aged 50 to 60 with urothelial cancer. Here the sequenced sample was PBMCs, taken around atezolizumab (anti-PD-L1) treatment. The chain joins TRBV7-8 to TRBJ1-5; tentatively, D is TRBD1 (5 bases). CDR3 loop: CASSPNPGYSNQPQHF. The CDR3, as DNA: TGTGCCAGCAGCCCAAACCCAGGGTATAGCAATCAGCCCCAGCATTTT.